This TCR beta chain came from a study of T cell changes during pregnancy in multiple sclerosis. Profiled with immunoSEQ multiplex PCR; TCRdb holds only in-frame clones, not every one. The profile shows approximately 30,000 clones, over 80% of them singletons. V lost 8 bases and J lost 4; bases outside the gene matches: 9. CDR3 length equals 15 residues. Germline V CDR1 and CDR2: LNHDA, SQIVND (reference sequence). This rearrangement joins TRBV19 to TRBJ2-5, with TRBD2 identical over 11 bases. Sequenced material: CD8+ T cells from peripheral blood mononuclear cells, taken before pregnancy. The origin of this receptor is a female donor with multiple sclerosis, enrolled in a pregnancy study. This CDR3 reads CASSGLAEGGETQYF. The CDR3 nucleotides read TGTGCCAGTTCGGGACTAGCGGAGGGGGGAGAGACCCAGTACTTC.